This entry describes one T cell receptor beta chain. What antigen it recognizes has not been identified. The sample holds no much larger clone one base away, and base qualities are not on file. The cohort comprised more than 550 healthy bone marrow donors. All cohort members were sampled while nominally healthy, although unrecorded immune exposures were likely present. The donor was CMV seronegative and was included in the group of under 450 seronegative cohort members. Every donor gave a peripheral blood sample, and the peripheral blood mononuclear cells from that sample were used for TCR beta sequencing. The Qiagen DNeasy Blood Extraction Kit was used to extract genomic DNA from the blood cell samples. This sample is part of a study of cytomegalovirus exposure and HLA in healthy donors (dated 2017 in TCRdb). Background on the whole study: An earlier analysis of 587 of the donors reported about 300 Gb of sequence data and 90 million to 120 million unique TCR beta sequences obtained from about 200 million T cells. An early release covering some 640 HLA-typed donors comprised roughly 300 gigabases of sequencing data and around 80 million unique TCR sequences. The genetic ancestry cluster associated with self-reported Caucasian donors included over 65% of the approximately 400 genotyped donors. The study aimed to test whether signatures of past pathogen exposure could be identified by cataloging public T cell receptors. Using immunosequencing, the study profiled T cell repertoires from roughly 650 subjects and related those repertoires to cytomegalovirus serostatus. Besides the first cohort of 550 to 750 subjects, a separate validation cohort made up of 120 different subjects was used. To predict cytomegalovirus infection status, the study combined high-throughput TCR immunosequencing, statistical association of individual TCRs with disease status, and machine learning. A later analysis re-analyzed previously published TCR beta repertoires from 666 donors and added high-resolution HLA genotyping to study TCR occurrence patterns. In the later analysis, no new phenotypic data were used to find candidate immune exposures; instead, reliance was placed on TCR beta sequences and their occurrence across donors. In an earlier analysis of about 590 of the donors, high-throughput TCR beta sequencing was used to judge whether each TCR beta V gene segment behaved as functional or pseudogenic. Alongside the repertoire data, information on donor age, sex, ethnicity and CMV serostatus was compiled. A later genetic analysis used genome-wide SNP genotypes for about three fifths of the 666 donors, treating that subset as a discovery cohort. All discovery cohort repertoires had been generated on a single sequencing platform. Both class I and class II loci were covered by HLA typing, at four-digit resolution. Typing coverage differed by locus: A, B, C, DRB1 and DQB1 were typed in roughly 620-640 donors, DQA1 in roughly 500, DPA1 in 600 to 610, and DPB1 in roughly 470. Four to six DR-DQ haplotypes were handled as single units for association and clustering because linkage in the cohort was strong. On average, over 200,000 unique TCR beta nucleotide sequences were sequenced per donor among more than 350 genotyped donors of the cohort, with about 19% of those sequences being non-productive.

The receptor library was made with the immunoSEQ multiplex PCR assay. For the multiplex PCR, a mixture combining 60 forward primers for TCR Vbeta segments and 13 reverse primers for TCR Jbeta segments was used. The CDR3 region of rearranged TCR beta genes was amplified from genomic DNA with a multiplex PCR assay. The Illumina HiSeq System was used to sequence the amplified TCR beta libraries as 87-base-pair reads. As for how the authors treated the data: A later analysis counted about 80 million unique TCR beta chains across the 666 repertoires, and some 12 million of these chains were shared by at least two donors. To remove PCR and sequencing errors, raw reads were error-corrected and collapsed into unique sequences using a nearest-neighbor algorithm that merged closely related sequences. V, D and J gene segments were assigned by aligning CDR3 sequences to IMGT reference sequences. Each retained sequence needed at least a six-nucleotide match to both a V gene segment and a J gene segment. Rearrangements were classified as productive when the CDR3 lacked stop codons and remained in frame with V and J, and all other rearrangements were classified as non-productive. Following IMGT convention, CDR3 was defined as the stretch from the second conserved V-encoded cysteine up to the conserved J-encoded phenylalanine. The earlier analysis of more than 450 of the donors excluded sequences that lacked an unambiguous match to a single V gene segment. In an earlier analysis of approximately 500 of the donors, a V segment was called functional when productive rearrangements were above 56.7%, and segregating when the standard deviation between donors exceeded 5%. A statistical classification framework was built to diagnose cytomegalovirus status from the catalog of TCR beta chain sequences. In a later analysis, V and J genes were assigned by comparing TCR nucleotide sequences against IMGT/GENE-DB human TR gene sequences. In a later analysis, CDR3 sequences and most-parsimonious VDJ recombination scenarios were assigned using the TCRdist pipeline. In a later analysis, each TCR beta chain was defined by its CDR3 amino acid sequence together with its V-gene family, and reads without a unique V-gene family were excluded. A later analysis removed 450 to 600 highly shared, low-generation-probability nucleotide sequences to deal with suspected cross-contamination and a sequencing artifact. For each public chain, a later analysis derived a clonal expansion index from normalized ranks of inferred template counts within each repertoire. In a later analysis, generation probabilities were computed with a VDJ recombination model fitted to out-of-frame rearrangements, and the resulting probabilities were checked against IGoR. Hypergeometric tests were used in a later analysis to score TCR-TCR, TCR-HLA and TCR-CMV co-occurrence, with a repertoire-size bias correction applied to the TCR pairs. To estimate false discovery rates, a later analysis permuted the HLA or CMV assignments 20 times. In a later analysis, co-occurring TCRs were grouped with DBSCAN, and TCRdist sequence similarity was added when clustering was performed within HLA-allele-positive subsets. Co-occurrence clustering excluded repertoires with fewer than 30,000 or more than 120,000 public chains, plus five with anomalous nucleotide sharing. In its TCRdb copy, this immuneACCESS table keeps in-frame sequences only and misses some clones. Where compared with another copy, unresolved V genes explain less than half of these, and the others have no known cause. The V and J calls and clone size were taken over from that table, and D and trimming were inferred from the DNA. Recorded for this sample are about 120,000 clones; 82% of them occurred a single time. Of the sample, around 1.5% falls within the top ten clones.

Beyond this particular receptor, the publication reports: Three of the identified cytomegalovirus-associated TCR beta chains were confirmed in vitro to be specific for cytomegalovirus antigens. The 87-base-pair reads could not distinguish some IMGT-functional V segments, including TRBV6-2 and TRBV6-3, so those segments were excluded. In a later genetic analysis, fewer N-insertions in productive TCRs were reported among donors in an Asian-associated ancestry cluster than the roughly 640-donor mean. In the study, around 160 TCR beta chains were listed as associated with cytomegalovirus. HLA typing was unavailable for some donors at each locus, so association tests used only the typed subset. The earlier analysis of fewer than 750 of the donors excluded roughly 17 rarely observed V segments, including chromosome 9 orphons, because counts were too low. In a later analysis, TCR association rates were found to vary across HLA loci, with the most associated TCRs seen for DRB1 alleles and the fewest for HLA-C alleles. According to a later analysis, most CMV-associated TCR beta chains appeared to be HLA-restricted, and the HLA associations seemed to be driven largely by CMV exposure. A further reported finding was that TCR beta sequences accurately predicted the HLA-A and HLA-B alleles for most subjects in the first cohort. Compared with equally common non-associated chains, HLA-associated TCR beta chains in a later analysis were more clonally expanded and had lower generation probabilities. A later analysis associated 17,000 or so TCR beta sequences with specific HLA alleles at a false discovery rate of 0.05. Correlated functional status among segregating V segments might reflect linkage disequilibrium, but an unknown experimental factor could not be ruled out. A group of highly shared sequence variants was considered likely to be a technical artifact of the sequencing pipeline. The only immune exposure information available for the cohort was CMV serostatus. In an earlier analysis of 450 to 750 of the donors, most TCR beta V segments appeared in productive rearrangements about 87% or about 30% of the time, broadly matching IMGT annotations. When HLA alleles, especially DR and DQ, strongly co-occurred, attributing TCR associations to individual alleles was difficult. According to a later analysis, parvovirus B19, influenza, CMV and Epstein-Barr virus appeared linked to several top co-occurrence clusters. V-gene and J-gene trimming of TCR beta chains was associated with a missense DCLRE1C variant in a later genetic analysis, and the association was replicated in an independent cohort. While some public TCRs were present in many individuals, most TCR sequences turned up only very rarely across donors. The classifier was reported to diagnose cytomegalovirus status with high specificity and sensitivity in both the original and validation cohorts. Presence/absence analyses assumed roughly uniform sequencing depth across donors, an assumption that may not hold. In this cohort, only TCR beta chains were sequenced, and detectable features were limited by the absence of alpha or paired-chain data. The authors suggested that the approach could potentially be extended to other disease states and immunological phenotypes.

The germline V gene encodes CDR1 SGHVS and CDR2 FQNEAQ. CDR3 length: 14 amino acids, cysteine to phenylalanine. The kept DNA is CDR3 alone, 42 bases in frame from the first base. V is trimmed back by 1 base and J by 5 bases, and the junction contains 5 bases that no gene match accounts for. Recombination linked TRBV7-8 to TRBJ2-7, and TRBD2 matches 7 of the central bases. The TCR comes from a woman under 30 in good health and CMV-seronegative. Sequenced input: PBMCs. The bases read TGTGCCAGCAGCTTAGGGGGGAGGGTTCACGAGCAGTACTTC. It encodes CASSLGGRVHEQYF.